Shown below are 23 T cell receptor beta chains from a single sample sequenced in a study of response to subunit inactivated influenza vaccine. TCRdb called the RT-PCR reads again in MiXCR, with one record for every CDR3 protein. Of 150,000 to 200,000 distinct CDR3 sequences in the sample, roughly 12% are singletons; the top ten hold 25% to 30%. These data also formed part of another study, on T cells expressing NK-cell markers. This second report adds: Synthesis of TCR beta cDNA relied on 5'RACE template switching carrying UMIs.

The source was CD8+ T cells sorted from PBMCs, collected roughly 12 days after vaccination. The receptors stem from a man aged 50 or older who received an inactivated influenza vaccine.

The chain carries TRBV7-9 and TRBJ2-3; D is possibly TRBD2 (5 bases). Trimming cost V 3 bases and J 4 bases, with 14 bases left between them. The CDR3 has 15 amino acids. Germline V gene lookup returns CDR1 SEHNR and CDR2 FQNEAQ (reference sequence). This CDR3 reads CASSFKWEMPDTQYF. Written as DNA, the CDR3 is TGTGCCAGCAGCTTCAAATGGGAGATGCCAGATACGCAGTATTTT.

The gene calls are TRBV14 and TRBJ1-1; D unclear. The germline V gene encodes CDR1 SGHDN and CDR2 FVKESK. Trimming stripped 4 bases from V and 5 bases from J, with 11 bases between. The length of the CDR3 is 13 residues. The CDR3 loop is CASSPGYYTEAFF. The CDR3 nucleotides read TGTGCCAGCAGCCCAGGCTATTATACTGAAGCTTTCTTT.

This clonotype was detected a few times. This sequence joins TRBV4-3 and TRBJ2-1; D uncertain. CDR3 size: 15 residues. Trimming left V 0 bases short and J 6 bases short, with 12 bases between. Germline-derived CDR1 and CDR2 are LGHNA and YSLEER. CDR3 bases: TGCGCCAGCAGCCAAGAATGGGTCACCCCCAATGAGCAGTTCTTC. Translation gives CASSQEWVTPNEQFF.

In this sample, this clonotype turned up many times. The rearrangement links TRBV7-2 to TRBJ2-7, with D perhaps TRBD1 (6 bases). CDR3 length: 16 residues. Germline CDR1 is SGHTA and CDR2 is FQGNSA. The germline V and J ends were trimmed by 5 bases and 3 bases, with 20 bases remaining between them. CDR3 loop: CASSPAARDTSYEQYF. The CDR3 coding sequence is TGTGCCAGCAGCCCCGCCGCCCGGGACACAAGCTACGAGCAGTACTTC.

This rearrangement joins TRBV3-1 to TRBJ2-3, with 9 positions matching TRBD2. The trim removed 5 bases at V and 4 bases at J, leaving 10 bases unmatched. Germline V gene sequence: CDR1 LGHDT, CDR2 YNNKEL (reference sequence). The CDR3 loop spans 16 amino acids. The CDR3 sequence is CASSSAASGISDTQYF. CDR3 nucleotide sequence: TGTGCCAGCAGCAGTGCGGCTAGCGGGATTTCAGATACGCAGTATTTT.

This clonotype was counted at least ten times. The rearrangement uses TRBV29-1 and TRBJ2-2; TRBD2 aligns across 7 bases. With V trimmed by 4 bases and J by 3 bases, 2 bases remained unmatched. The CDR3 length is 13 residues. Germline V CDR1 and CDR2: SQVTM, ANQGSEA. The CDR3 DNA is TGCAGCGTTGGAAGCGGGGACACCGGGGAGCTGTTTTTT. Amino acids: CSVGSGDTGELFF.

This clonotype was detected a few times. The rearrangement uses TRBV6-1 and TRBJ2-3, with a possible D match to TRBD2 (5 bases). Germline V gene lookup returns CDR1 MNHNS and CDR2 SASEGT. The CDR3 is 14 amino acids. V lost 6 bases, J lost 10 bases, and 20 bases lay in between. CDR3 in amino acids: CASSPSNSRDPQYF. The DNA for the CDR3 is TGTGCCAGCAGCCCCTCAAATAGCCGGGATCCGCAGTATTTT.

This chain uses TRBV6-5 with TRBJ2-2, with D unclear. Trimming pared 0 bases from V and 0 bases from J, leaving 5 bases between. Germline CDR1 is MNHEY and CDR2 is SVGAGI. The CDR3 runs to 15 residues. The CDR3 bases are TGTGCCAGCAGTTACTCGGCTGCGAACACCGGGGAGCTGTTTTTT. Translation gives CASSYSAANTGELFF.

J is TRBJ2-1 and V is TRBV28; 7 bases map to TRBD2. The CDR3 runs to 13 residues. Germline V gene lookup returns CDR1 MDHEN and CDR2 SYDVKM. The V and J ends lost 5 bases and 6 bases, in that order; junction bases with no gene match: 4. In DNA, the CDR3 is TGTGCCAGCAGTCAGACTAGCCCCAATGAGCAGTTCTTC. It codes for CASSQTSPNEQFF.

This clonotype was seen only a few times. CDR3 nucleotides: TGTGCCAGCAGTCGGGGACTAGCGGGACATGAGCAGTTCTTC. Translation gives CASSRGLAGHEQFF. The V gene is TRBV12-3 or TRBV12-4, the J gene TRBJ2-1; TRBD2 agrees at 13 bases. The CDR3 is 14 amino acids. J was trimmed by 8 bases and V by 5 bases; bases with no gene match: 3.

The sample holds many counts of this clonotype. CDR3 DNA: TGCGCCAGCAGTCCGGGATCTCGAGGGCCTGAAGCTTTCTTT. Its protein is CASSPGSRGPEAFF. The rearrangement links TRBV10-2 to TRBJ1-1; D is unclear. Deletions cut 5 bases from V and 6 bases from J, with 16 bases between. CDR3 length: 14 residues. Germline CDR1 and CDR2: WSHSY and SAAADI.

This clonotype has ten or more counts. The chain joins TRBV28 to TRBJ2-4, with unresolved D. The V gene lost 3 bases and the J gene lost 3 bases, with 15 bases spanning the gap. CDR1 MDHEN and CDR2 SYDVKM come from the germline V gene. The CDR3 runs 16 residues. CDR3 in amino acids: CASSFLGETYKNIQYF. The CDR3 nucleotides read TGTGCCAGCAGTTTCTTGGGCGAAACCTACAAAAACATTCAGTACTTC.

The V call is TRBV24-1, the J call TRBJ2-1, with 8 bases matching TRBD1. The J segment lost 9 bases and the V segment lost 4 bases, leaving 7 bases of the junction unmatched. The CDR3 is 14 residues long. Germline CDR1 reads KGHDR; CDR2 reads SFDVKD. The CDR3 sequence: CATSDPGQGGEQFF. In nucleotides, the CDR3 is TGTGCCACCAGTGACCCTGGACAGGGAGGTGAGCAGTTCTTC.

This clonotype was seen more than once but under ten times. The CDR3 nucleotides are TGTGCCAGCAGCGACAACAGGGGCCCCAATGAGCAGTTCTTC. Amino acid sequence: CASSDNRGPNEQFF. J is TRBJ2-1 and V is TRBV6-1; 7 bases match TRBD1. Germline V gene lookup returns CDR1 MNHNS and CDR2 SASEGT. Trimming cost V 6 bases and J 6 bases; bases outside gene matches: 8. This CDR3 contains 14 residues.

V usage is TRBV25-1 and J usage is TRBJ1-1; perhaps TRBD1 as D (5 bases). The V end lost 8 bases, the J end lost 0 bases, and 10 bases lay between the germline ends. The V gene's germline CDR1 is MGHDK and CDR2 SYGVNS. CDR3 length: 13 residues. As DNA, the CDR3 is TGTGCCAGCGGCGGGACGGTGAACACTGAAGCTTTCTTT. As protein: CASGGTVNTEAFF.

This clonotype was recorded many times. This may arise from a read error, as a much more abundant clone is one base away. The chain has TRBV12-3 or TRBV12-4 and TRBJ2-1; the D is unclear. Trimming pared 6 bases from V and 4 bases from J, leaving 1 base between. CDR3 length: 10 residues. CDR3 sequence reads: CASRYNEQFF. Written as DNA, the CDR3 is TGTGCCAGCAGGTACAATGAGCAGTTCTTC.

In its sample, this clonotype was seen many times. This chain's CDR3 is CASSLVSGTYNEQFF. CDR3 coding DNA: TGTGCCAGCAGTTTGGTTAGCGGGACCTACAATGAGCAGTTCTTC. The chain links TRBV27 to TRBJ2-1; 8 bases align to TRBD2. Germline CDR1 reads MNHEY; CDR2 reads SMNVEV (reference sequence). This CDR3 has 15 amino acids. V lost 3 bases, J lost 2 bases, and 3 bases stayed unmatched.

The sample holds many counts of this clonotype. The CDR3 DNA is TGTGCCAGCAGCGCCGGGAGTCTCTACGAGCAGTACTTC. Translating it yields CASSAGSLYEQYF. The chain has TRBV5-5 and TRBJ2-7; D is perhaps TRBD2 (6 bases). The CDR3 extends over 13 amino acids. The V gene lost 4 bases and the J gene lost 3 bases, with 11 bases spanning the gap. Germline CDR1 and CDR2: SGHKS and YYEKEE (reference sequence).

Only a few counts were recorded for this clonotype. The CDR3, as DNA: TGTGCCAGCAGCTTAGGTCTGGACAATACCTACGAGCAGTACTTC. This encodes CASSLGLDNTYEQYF. The rearrangement uses TRBV11-2 and TRBJ2-7, with D possibly being TRBD1 (5 bases). The germline V gene encodes CDR1 SGHAT and CDR2 FQNNGV. The germline V and J ends were trimmed by 1 base and 2 bases, with 12 bases remaining between them. This CDR3 has 15 residues.

This clonotype was detected only a few times. The CDR3 DNA follows: TGTGCCAGCAGCCGCGGGACAGACATATTCGAGTATGGCTACACCTTC. This encodes CASSRGTDIFEYGYTF. The rearrangement links TRBV11-2 to TRBJ1-2, with 7 bases aligning to TRBD1. V shed 5 bases and J 5 bases; nucleotides not matched to a gene: 14. Germline V gene lookup returns CDR1 SGHAT and CDR2 FQNNGV. The CDR3 is 16 residues long.

The chain is built from TRBV9 and TRBJ2-7; a weak D match, TRBD2 (5 bases). The germline V and J ends were trimmed by 1 base and 6 bases, with 11 bases remaining between them. CDR1 is SGDLS and CDR2 is YYNGEE in the germline V gene. CDR3 length equals 13 residues. The DNA of the CDR3 is TGTGCCAGCAGCGTAATGGGAGAGTCCGAGCAGTACTTC. This translates into CASSVMGESEQYF. Using reference TRBV9 and TRBJ2-7 for the parts outside the CDR3, the full variable domain is DSGVTQTPKHLITATGQRVTLRCSPRSGDLSVYWYQQSLDQGLQFLIQYYNGEERAKGNILERFSAQQFPDLHSELNLSSLELGDSALYFCASSVMGESEQYFGPGTRLTVT.

This clonotype was found a few times. The chain recombines TRBV7-6 with TRBJ2-3; TRBD2 agrees at 7 bases. The CDR3 length is 16 residues. The germline V gene encodes CDR1 SGHVS and CDR2 FNYEAQ. Trimming took 4 bases from V and 2 from J; bases not matched to a gene: 9. CDR3 nucleotide sequence: TGTGCCAGCAGCTCCATCGGGGGAGGGGACACAGATACGCAGTATTTT. Encoded protein: CASSSIGGGDTDTQYF.

A few counts support this clonotype. This chain joins TRBV5-6 and TRBJ2-7, with a possible D match to TRBD1 (5 bases). There are 15 residues in the CDR3. Per germline, CDR1 SGHDT and CDR2 YYEEEE. The V gene lost 4 bases and the J gene lost 4 bases, with 18 bases spanning the gap. CDR3 in amino acids: CASSGARVPLYEQYF. CDR3 in DNA: TGTGCCAGCAGCGGGGCCCGGGTTCCCCTTTACGAGCAGTACTTC.